This TCR beta chain originates from a study of post-analysis software for immune sequencing data. Broader study findings: Roughly five TRBV segments appeared more often in patients than in controls, and TRBV5-6, TRBV5-1 and TRBV20-1 were among these.

CDR1 and CDR2 from the germline V gene are SQVTM and ANQGSEA. This CDR3 has 10 residues. Trimming pared 3 bases from V and 6 bases from J, leaving 4 bases between. Libraries were made from TCR beta cDNA, and they carried unique molecular identifiers. TCRdb used MiXCR to reprocess the PCR reads, holding one entry per CDR3 protein. This sample carries roughly 700,000 distinct CDR3 sequences, 30% of them seen once, and the ten largest clones take under 0.7%. A remark on this clonotype: Its antigen is undetermined.

This receptor was obtained from a girl aged 10-17 years with multiple sclerosis. The chain has TRBV29-1 and TRBJ2-3; unclear D gene. Sequencing used blood. The CDR3 reads CSVELDTQYF. DNA of the CDR3: TGCAGCGTTGAGTTGGATACGCAGTATTTT.